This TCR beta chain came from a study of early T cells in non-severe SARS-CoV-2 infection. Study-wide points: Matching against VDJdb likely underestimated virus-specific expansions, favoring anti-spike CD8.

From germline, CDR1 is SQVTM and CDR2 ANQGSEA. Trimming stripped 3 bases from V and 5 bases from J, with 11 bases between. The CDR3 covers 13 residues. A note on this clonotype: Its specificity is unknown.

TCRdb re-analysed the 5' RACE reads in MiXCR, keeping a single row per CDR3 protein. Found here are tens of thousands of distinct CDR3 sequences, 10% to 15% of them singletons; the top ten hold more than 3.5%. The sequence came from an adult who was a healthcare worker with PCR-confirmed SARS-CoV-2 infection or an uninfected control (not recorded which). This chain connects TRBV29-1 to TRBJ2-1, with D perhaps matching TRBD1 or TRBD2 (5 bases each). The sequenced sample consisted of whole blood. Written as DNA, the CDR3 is TGCAGCGTTGATGGGGACCCAAACAATGAGCAGTTCTTC. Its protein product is CSVDGDPNNEQFF.